A selection of T cell receptor beta chains follows, all from one sample in a study of cytomegalovirus exposure and HLA in healthy donors. Repertoires were generated with immunoSEQ multiplex PCR, while TCRdb's copy carries only in-frame clones and drops some. The table records 180,000 or so clones, approximately 84% of them present only once. Sequencing used PBMCs. These receptors were taken from a female donor in good health and CMV-seronegative. Both conserved end residues are trimmed from each CDR3.

TRBV7-7	TRBJ2-1	ASSLRTSGDPRF
TRBV25-1	TRBJ2-5	ASSAGGRETQY
TRBV7-9	TRBJ1-1	ASSLSWGGRANTEAF
TRBV6-5	TRBJ1-1	ASSYSTASNTEAF
TRBV6-1	TRBJ1-2	ASSLGGDIGYT
TRBV28	TRBJ2-1	ASSSSVGYNEQF
TRBV9	TRBJ2-7	ASSVVAGGPNEQY
TRBV7-8	TRBJ1-1	ASSLVQGRWTEAF
TRBV7-6	TRBJ1-1	ASSTGQGMNTEAF
TRBV10-3	TRBJ2-5	AISEGLSQETQY
TRBV11-3	TRBJ2-1	ASSLGREEF
TRBV9	TRBJ2-1	ASSVDAGQLYNEQF
TRBV6-5	TRBJ2-1	ASRDSYNEQF
TRBV7-7	TRBJ2-1	ASSLEGTSGSSEQF
TRBV27	TRBJ2-4	ASSFTPPGQGNIQY
TRBV5-6	TRBJ1-2	ASSSSGTGFIFGYT
TRBV27	TRBJ2-1	ASRGTSGRSSYNEQF
TRBV18	TRBJ1-1	ASSLQGMNTEAF
TRBV5-4	TRBJ2-5	ASSFGQGQETQY
TRBV14	TRBJ2-7	ASSQDNRALLEQY
TRBV5-1	TRBJ2-2	ASSIGGYNTGELF
TRBV7-8	TRBJ2-2	ASSSPRGDRGSGELF
TRBV6-5	TRBJ1-1	ASSEGGWVTEAF
TRBV6-5	TRBJ2-3	ASSSTPSDTQY
TRBV28	TRBJ2-1	ASSPAAGGPFNEQF
TRBV9	TRBJ2-5	ASSAVAGHNQETQY
TRBV30	TRBJ2-7	AWSTRWTDVYEQY
TRBV5-1	TRBJ2-5	ASSPQGLAYQETQY
TRBV2	TRBJ1-1	ASSKEGNTEAF
TRBV18	TRBJ2-5	ASSPGGIRVETQY
TRBV2	TRBJ2-5	ASSPSGGRETQY
TRBV5-1	TRBJ2-5	ASSSQETQY
TRBV10-3	TRBJ2-1	AISAAGQGVWEQF
TRBV30	TRBJ2-7	AWSIARGGEQY
TRBV5-1	TRBJ1-1	ASSADGQPLVGAF
TRBV27	TRBJ2-1	ASSYIAGGSSYNEQF
TRBV5-1	TRBJ2-1	ASSRTSGPTYNEQF
TRBV7-8	TRBJ2-1	ASSPRLAGGPYNEQF
TRBV1	TRBJ2-1	TSSQYCGDLAYSSYNEQF
TRBV6-4	TRBJ2-1	ASSDSGGRSFNNEQF
TRBV7-8	TRBJ2-7	ASSLTPGQGQGEQY
TRBV27	TRBJ2-7	ASRPDISYEQY
TRBV10-1	TRBJ1-1	ASSEGRRTEAF
TRBV15	TRBJ2-2	AISRDRGRELF
TRBV5-1	TRBJ1-4	ASSTEMGEKLF
TRBV7-9	TRBJ1-3	ASSLGGGPSGNTIY
TRBV5-1	TRBJ2-1	ASSPGLYNEQF
TRBV5-8	TRBJ2-3	ASSLVPGNTDTQY
TRBV7-9	TRBJ2-7	ASSQDSSYEQY
TRBV7-9	TRBJ1-1	SSSLAVGGVGEGNTEAF
TRBV13	TRBJ2-3	ASSTGGVRAQY
TRBV7-2	TRBJ2-1	ASIEGREF
TRBV30	TRBJ2-3	AWRRTSGGADTQY
TRBV9	TRBJ2-3	ASSASGLVTDTQY
TRBV5-5	TRBJ1-1	ASSSVPNTEAF
TRBV6-6	TRBJ2-7	ASSSADRWYEQY
TRBV2	TRBJ2-7	ASSADRVAPYEQY
TRBV6-4	TRBJ2-3	ASSVGGTDTQY
TRBV7-3	TRBJ1-1	ASSLSGQGNTEAF